A single T cell receptor (beta chain) is shown here with its context. TCRdb's copy holds only in-frame clones and misses some; the assay was immunoSEQ multiplex PCR. The table lists a few hundred thousand clones, around 87% of them singletons. The sample belongs to a study of blood T cell repertoires in COVID-19. Study context: PBMCs, B-cell-depleted T cells, or T cells provided the cDNA or gDNA that made up the material.

V lost 6 bases and J lost 3, with 17 bases in between. CDR1 is MNHEY, CDR2 SVGAGI, per germline. This CDR3 has 16 residues. Sample: peripheral blood. V and J are TRBV6-5 and TRBJ1-4; D is unclear. The receptor's source is a woman aged 50 to 60 with acute or convalescent COVID-19. The CDR3 reads CASSYQLGDANEKLFF. CDR3 sequence (DNA): TGTGCCAGCAGCTACCAATTAGGAGATGCTAATGAAAAACTGTTTTTT.